This entry features one TCR beta chain sequence. Its antigen is currently unknown. The table came from immunoSEQ multiplex PCR; TCRdb's copy has only in-frame clones and leaves some out. The sample contains around 690,000 clones, 80% to 95% of which appear only once. This entry is derived from a study of shared clonotypes between healthy human individuals. General observations from the study: About 5.2% was the fraction of naive CD4 clonotypes found shared across a handful of donors. Specimens sampled were limited to blood, with tissue repertoires likely differing.

Germline CDR1 reads SEHNR; CDR2 reads FQNEAQ (reference sequence). V gave up 5 bases and J gave up 4 bases; unmatched junction bases: 11. The CDR3 is 16 amino acids. CD8 memory combined CD45RO+ cells with CCR7-negative CD45RA+ TemRA cells. The chain joins TRBV7-9 to TRBJ2-3; 8 nucleotides line up with TRBD2. The TCR comes from a man aged 18 to 30 in good health. Some clones in this sample may be carry-over from other donors' samples. Sequencing was done on a sample of memory CD8+ T cells from PBMCs. The subset is: CD45RO+ cells pooled with CCR7-negative TemRA cells. CDR3 in amino acids: CASSGMTSDGPDTQYF. The CDR3 DNA reads TGTGCCAGCAGCGGTATGACTAGCGACGGTCCAGATACGCAGTATTTT.